Presented here are 13 T cell receptor beta chains from one specimen sequenced in a study of T cells in Graves' hyperthyroidism and ophthalmopathy. Amplified TCR beta CDR3 regions derived from RNA transcripts. TCR CDR3 regions were first amplified by RT-PCR with HTBI primers. TCRdb reprocessed the multiplex PCR reads with MiXCR, giving one entry per CDR3 protein. Of about 300,000 distinct CDR3 sequences in the sample, roughly 19% were seen once. Input material: blood. Source of these receptors: a man aged 50-59 years with Graves' ophthalmopathy.

The V gene is TRBV6-5, the J gene TRBJ1-6; D remains unclear. The V gene lost 4 bases and the J gene lost 0 bases, with 13 bases spanning the gap. The CDR3 extends over 17 amino acids. The germline V gene encodes CDR1 MNHEY and CDR2 SVGAGI. CDR3 amino acids: CASSSELRSSYNSPLHF. As DNA, the CDR3 is TGTGCCAGCAGTTCCGAGCTACGGAGCTCCTATAATTCACCCCTCCACTTT.

Only a few counts were recorded for this clonotype. The chain couples TRBV3-1 to TRBJ1-6; a weak D match, TRBD1 (5 bases). CDR1 and CDR2 from the germline V gene are LGHDT and YNNKEL (reference sequence). V lost 5 bases and J 7 bases, leaving 9 bases between the germline ends. This CDR3 spans 13 amino acids. CDR3 region: CASSAGGNSPLHF. In nucleotides, the CDR3 is TGTGCCAGCAGCGCGGGGGGGAATTCACCCCTCCACTTT.

There are many counts of this clonotype. In DNA, the CDR3 is TGCGCCAGCAGACCCAGTACAGGGAACGAGCAGTACTTC. This gives the protein CASRPSTGNEQYF. V gene TRBV5-1 combines with J gene TRBJ2-7; tentatively, D is TRBD1 (6 bases). V was clipped by 5 bases and J by 5 bases, with 14 bases between them. The CDR3 has 13 amino acids. Looked up from germline, CDR1 is SGHRS and CDR2 is YFSETQ.

In this sample, this clonotype turned up many times. V gene TRBV20-1 combines with J gene TRBJ2-3; D not certain. With 1 base removed from V and 0 bases from J, the gap between germline ends came to 5 bases. Germline lookup yields CDR1 DFQATT and CDR2 SNEGSKA (reference sequence). This CDR3 spans 13 amino acids. The chain's CDR3 is CSARAGSTDTQYF. CDR3 DNA sequence: TGCAGTGCTAGAGCGGGTAGCACAGATACGCAGTATTTT.

The chain combines TRBV3-1 with TRBJ2-5, with 10 bases fitting TRBD2. Germline values: CDR1 LGHDT, CDR2 YNNKEL (reference sequence). Unmatched junction bases numbered 5, after V lost 1 base and J lost 3 bases. This CDR3 contains 16 residues. CDR3 coding DNA: TGTGCCAGCAGCCAAGGTCTAGCGGGAGAGGAAGAGACCCAGTACTTC. It specifies CASSQGLAGEEETQYF.

This clonotype was seen a few times. CDR3 loop: CASSGTGQEEINEKLFF. As DNA, the CDR3 is TGTGCCAGCAGCGGGACTGGACAGGAGGAAATTAATGAAAAACTGTTTTTT. The chain couples TRBV5-6 to TRBJ1-4, with TRBD1 matching over 7 bases. The germline V gene encodes CDR1 SGHDT and CDR2 YYEEEE. Trimming took 4 bases from V and 4 from J; bases not matched to a gene: 13. This CDR3 is 17 amino acids long. Together with reference TRBV5-6 and TRBJ1-4, the CDR3 gives the full variable domain: DAGVTQSPTHLIKTRGQQVTLRCSPKSGHDTVSWYQQALGQGPQFIFQYYEEEERQRGNFPDRFSGHQFPNYSSELNVNALLLGDSALYLCASSGTGQEEINEKLFFGSGTQLSVL.

In this sample, this clonotype turned up a few times. The J gene is TRBJ2-1, the V gene TRBV7-9, with unresolved D. Trimming pared 5 bases from V and 10 bases from J, leaving 9 bases between. Germline CDR1 and CDR2: SEHNR and FQNEAQ (reference sequence). The CDR3 extends over 11 amino acids. The CDR3 spells CASSLTTEQFF. As DNA, the CDR3 is TGTGCCAGCAGCCTTACTACCGAGCAGTTCTTC.

This clonotype was detected only a few times. This chain connects TRBV7-2 to TRBJ2-7, with TRBD2 identical over 8 bases. The CDR3 is 14 amino acids. V shed 5 bases, J shed 1 base, and the junction held 4 bases outside the gene matches. Germline assignment: CDR1 SGHTA and CDR2 FQGNSA. The CDR3 is CASSRTSRSYEQYF. In DNA form, the CDR3 reads TGTGCCAGCAGCCGGACTAGCAGATCCTACGAGCAGTACTTC. The full variable domain, completed using reference TRBV7-2 and TRBJ2-7, is GAGVSQSPSNKVTEKGKDVELRCDPISGHTALYWYRQSLGQGLEFLIYFQGNSAPDKSGLPSDRFSAERTGGSVSTLTIQRTQQEDSAVYLCASSRTSRSYEQYFGPGTRLTVT.

This clonotype was picked up a small number of times. This rearrangement joins TRBV29-1 to TRBJ2-1; D is uncertain. Trimming left V 6 bases short and J 7 bases short, with 10 bases between. From germline, CDR1 is SQVTM and CDR2 ANQGSEA. The CDR3 consists of 11 residues. CDR3 DNA: TGCAGCGTCCTTAATACTAATGAGCAGTTCTTC. It translates to CSVLNTNEQFF.

The chain recombines TRBV27 with TRBJ2-7; TRBD2 is a possible D gene (6 bases). This CDR3 contains 15 residues. V lost 4 bases to trimming and J lost 3 bases, with 16 bases between them. Germline CDR1 MNHEY, CDR2 SMNVEV (reference sequence). CDR3 coding DNA: TGTGCCAGCAGTTCAAACCGGGGGTATATCTACGAGCAGTACTTC. Its protein is CASSSNRGYIYEQYF.

This clonotype was counted a few times. The chain has TRBV5-4 and TRBJ1-3, with 10 bases lining up with TRBD1. CDR1 is SGHNT, CDR2 YYREEE, per germline (reference sequence). This CDR3 region has 16 residues. The V segment lost 4 bases and the J segment 0 bases; nucleotides outside the gene matches: 4. CDR3 sequence (DNA): TGTGCCAGCAGCGCGGGACAGGGGAGCTCTGGAAACACCATATATTTT. Translated: CASSAGQGSSGNTIYF.

This clonotype is a singleton in its sample. A much larger clone is a single base away; this may be a read error. The conserved closing phenylalanine or tryptophan is absent in this CDR3, likely reflecting a read error. This sequence joins TRBV30 and TRBJ1-1; perhaps TRBD1 as D (5 bases). Trimming took off 4 bases at V and 6 bases at J, with 12 bases between the two ends. From germline, CDR1 is GTSNPN and CDR2 SVGIG (reference sequence). The CDR3 has 12 amino acids. For the CDR3, the DNA is TGTGCCTGGACCTGGGGGAGCGCTGAAGCTTTCTCT. Residues: CAWTWGSAEAFS.

Ten or more counts support this clonotype. This chain links TRBV15 with TRBJ2-4; D gene uncertain. Looked up from germline, CDR1 is LNHNV and CDR2 is YYDKDF (reference sequence). The germline V and J ends were trimmed by 4 bases and 1 base, with 5 bases remaining between them. The CDR3 extends over 13 amino acids. CDR3 sequence (DNA): TGTGCCACCAGCACGATGGCCAAAAACATTCAGTACTTC. Translating gives CATSTMAKNIQYF.